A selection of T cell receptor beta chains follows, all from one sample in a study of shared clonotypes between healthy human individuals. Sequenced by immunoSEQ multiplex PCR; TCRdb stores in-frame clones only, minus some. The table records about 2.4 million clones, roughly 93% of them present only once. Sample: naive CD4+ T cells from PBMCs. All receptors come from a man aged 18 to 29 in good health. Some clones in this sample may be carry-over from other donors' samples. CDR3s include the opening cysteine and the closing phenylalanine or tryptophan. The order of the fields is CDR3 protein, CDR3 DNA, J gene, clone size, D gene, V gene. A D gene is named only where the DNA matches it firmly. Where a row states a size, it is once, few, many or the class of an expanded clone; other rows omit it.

cdr3_aa: CASTPGTGTRETQYF; cdr3_nt: TGCGCCAGCACCCCAGGGACAGGGACTCGAGAGACCCAGTACTTC; j_call: TRBJ2-5; clone_size: once; d_call: TRBD1; v_call: TRBV5-1
cdr3_aa: CASSLAGRSNTGELFF; cdr3_nt: TGCGCCAGCAGCTTAGCAGGGAGATCGAACACCGGGGAGCTGTTTTTT; j_call: TRBJ2-2; clone_size: NA; d_call: NA; v_call: TRBV5-1
cdr3_aa: CASSLSPRERYEQYF; cdr3_nt: TGTGCCAGCAGCCTAAGTCCGAGGGAAAGGTACGAGCAGTACTTC; j_call: TRBJ2-7; clone_size: NA; d_call: NA; v_call: TRBV7-3
cdr3_aa: CASSLPSGKAFF; cdr3_nt: TGTGCCAGCAGCTTACCTTCAGGGAAAGCTTTCTTT; j_call: TRBJ1-1; clone_size: NA; d_call: NA; v_call: TRBV11-2
cdr3_aa: CAISDGRGSKQYF; cdr3_nt: TGTGCCATCAGTGACGGTAGGGGATCCAAGCAGTACTTC; j_call: TRBJ2-7; clone_size: NA; d_call: NA; v_call: TRBV10-3
cdr3_aa: CASSLVSGGELFF; cdr3_nt: TGTGCCAGCAGCTTAGTCTCCGGCGGGGAGCTGTTTTTT; j_call: TRBJ2-2; clone_size: NA; d_call: NA; v_call: TRBV7-3
cdr3_aa: CAWSILPVGQRNSPLHF; cdr3_nt: TGTGCCTGGAGTATTCTCCCCGTAGGACAGAGAAATTCACCCCTCCACTTT; j_call: TRBJ1-6; clone_size: NA; d_call: NA; v_call: TRBV30
cdr3_aa: CASSQDNGQALYGYTF; cdr3_nt: TGCGCCAGCAGCCAAGATAATGGTCAGGCGCTCTATGGCTACACCTTC; j_call: TRBJ1-2; clone_size: NA; d_call: NA; v_call: TRBV4-1
cdr3_aa: CASTLGGTNTEAFF; cdr3_nt: TGTGCCAGCACCCTGGGAGGGACGAACACTGAAGCTTTCTTT; j_call: TRBJ1-1; clone_size: NA; d_call: NA; v_call: TRBV27
cdr3_aa: CASSEQSSYNEQFF; cdr3_nt: TGTGCCAGCAGTGAACAGAGCTCCTACAATGAGCAGTTCTTC; j_call: TRBJ2-1; clone_size: few; d_call: NA; v_call: TRBV2
cdr3_aa: CATSTRLAGSYNEQFF; cdr3_nt: TGTGCCACCAGCACAAGACTAGCGGGATCCTACAATGAGCAGTTCTTC; j_call: TRBJ2-1; clone_size: NA; d_call: TRBD2; v_call: TRBV15
cdr3_aa: CASKAGVHGELFF; cdr3_nt: TGTGCCAGTAAGGCAGGGGTACACGGGGAGCTGTTTTTT; j_call: TRBJ2-2; clone_size: NA; d_call: NA; v_call: TRBV19
cdr3_aa: CASSSKLGASSYEQYF; cdr3_nt: TGTGCCAGCTCATCTAAACTAGGGGCTAGCTCCTACGAGCAGTACTTC; j_call: TRBJ2-7; clone_size: NA; d_call: NA; v_call: TRBV18
cdr3_aa: CASSPGRWGLNQPQHF; cdr3_nt: TGTGCCAGCAGCCCGGGGCGGTGGGGTCTCAATCAGCCCCAGCATTTT; j_call: TRBJ1-5; clone_size: NA; d_call: NA; v_call: TRBV7-8
cdr3_aa: CSVDNGLYEQYF; cdr3_nt: TGCAGCGTTGATAACGGACTGTACGAGCAGTACTTC; j_call: TRBJ2-7; clone_size: NA; d_call: NA; v_call: TRBV29-1
cdr3_aa: CASSLFLAGVGGTGELFF; cdr3_nt: TGCGCCAGCAGCTTGTTCCTAGCGGGAGTGGGCGGAACCGGGGAGCTGTTTTTT; j_call: TRBJ2-2; clone_size: NA; d_call: TRBD2; v_call: TRBV5-1
cdr3_aa: CASSLESSRAGELFF; cdr3_nt: TGCGCCAGCAGCTTGGAGTCTAGCCGGGCCGGGGAGCTGTTTTTT; j_call: TRBJ2-2; clone_size: NA; d_call: NA; v_call: TRBV5-1
cdr3_aa: CASSLKAGASNEQFF; cdr3_nt: TGCGCCAGCAGTCTCAAGGCAGGGGCCAGCAATGAGCAGTTCTTC; j_call: TRBJ2-1; clone_size: NA; d_call: NA; v_call: TRBV23-1
cdr3_aa: CASSPFGSTDTQYF; cdr3_nt: TGTGCCAGCAGCCCTTTCGGCAGCACAGATACGCAGTATTTT; j_call: TRBJ2-3; clone_size: NA; d_call: NA; v_call: TRBV7-9
cdr3_aa: CASSVGAGQNEQYF; cdr3_nt: TGTGCCAGCAGCGTAGGGGCGGGTCAGAACGAGCAGTACTTC; j_call: TRBJ2-7; clone_size: NA; d_call: NA; v_call: TRBV9
cdr3_aa: CASSLENGNTIYF; cdr3_nt: TGTGCCAGTAGTCTCGAAAACGGAAACACCATATATTTT; j_call: TRBJ1-3; clone_size: NA; d_call: NA; v_call: TRBV19
cdr3_aa: CASSGQGIGAFF; cdr3_nt: TGTGCCAGCAGTGGACAGGGGATCGGAGCTTTCTTT; j_call: TRBJ1-1; clone_size: NA; d_call: TRBD1; v_call: TRBV28
cdr3_aa: CASSIGYSNQPQHF; cdr3_nt: TGTGCCAGTAGTATAGGCTATAGCAATCAGCCCCAGCATTTT; j_call: TRBJ1-5; clone_size: NA; d_call: NA; v_call: TRBV19
cdr3_aa: CASSQVRGGGDTGELFF; cdr3_nt: TGCGCCAGCAGCCAAGTCAGGGGCGGAGGGGACACCGGGGAGCTGTTTTTT; j_call: TRBJ2-2; clone_size: NA; d_call: NA; v_call: TRBV4-1
cdr3_aa: CASSVVGGEQYF; cdr3_nt: TGTGCCAGCAGCGTAGTTGGAGGGGAGCAGTACTTC; j_call: TRBJ2-5; clone_size: NA; d_call: NA; v_call: TRBV9
cdr3_aa: CSVPKLGQGNTEAFF; cdr3_nt: TGCAGCGTTCCAAAACTCGGACAGGGTAATACTGAAGCTTTCTTT; j_call: TRBJ1-1; clone_size: few; d_call: TRBD1; v_call: TRBV29-1
cdr3_aa: CASSIGGTFQETQYF; cdr3_nt: TGTGCCAGTAGTATAGGGGGGACCTTCCAAGAGACCCAGTACTTC; j_call: TRBJ2-5; clone_size: NA; d_call: NA; v_call: TRBV19
cdr3_aa: CASSGRPRYEQYF; cdr3_nt: TGCGCCAGCAGTGGACGACCCCGCTACGAGCAGTACTTC; j_call: TRBJ2-7; clone_size: NA; d_call: NA; v_call: TRBV5-1
cdr3_aa: CSVEGTPNEKLFF; cdr3_nt: TGCAGCGTTGAGGGGACGCCTAATGAAAAACTGTTTTTT; j_call: TRBJ1-4; clone_size: NA; d_call: NA; v_call: TRBV29-1
cdr3_aa: CASSLGTAYQETQYF; cdr3_nt: TGCGCCAGCAGCTTAGGGACGGCTTACCAAGAGACCCAGTACTTC; j_call: TRBJ2-5; clone_size: NA; d_call: NA; v_call: TRBV5-1
cdr3_aa: CASSVDGRLRELFF; cdr3_nt: TGTGCCAGCAGCGTAGATGGGAGACTGCGGGAGCTGTTTTTT; j_call: TRBJ2-2; clone_size: NA; d_call: NA; v_call: TRBV9
cdr3_aa: CASSPDSRTEAFF; cdr3_nt: TGTGCCAGTAGCCCTGACAGCCGCACTGAAGCTTTCTTT; j_call: TRBJ1-1; clone_size: NA; d_call: NA; v_call: TRBV19
cdr3_aa: CASSVAVQASRFF; cdr3_nt: TGTGCCAGCAGTGTAGCAGTACAAGCGTCCCGGTTCTTC; j_call: TRBJ2-1; clone_size: NA; d_call: NA; v_call: TRBV2
cdr3_aa: CASSKLVGTYNEQFF; cdr3_nt: TGTGCCAGCAGCAAGCTAGTTGGCACCTACAATGAGCAGTTCTTC; j_call: TRBJ2-1; clone_size: NA; d_call: NA; v_call: TRBV7-3
cdr3_aa: CASSTQLVGEQYF; cdr3_nt: TGTGCCAGTAGTACCCAACTAGTTGGCGAGCAGTACTTC; j_call: TRBJ2-7; clone_size: once; d_call: NA; v_call: TRBV19
cdr3_aa: CASSPLTLGIGNTIYF; cdr3_nt: TGTGCCAGCTCACCACTTACGTTAGGAATCGGAAACACCATATATTTT; j_call: TRBJ1-3; clone_size: NA; d_call: NA; v_call: TRBV18
cdr3_aa: CASRAWETQYF; cdr3_nt: TGTGCCAGCAGGGCTTGGGAGACCCAGTACTTC; j_call: TRBJ2-5; clone_size: NA; d_call: NA; v_call: TRBV2
cdr3_aa: CATSRVSSGRMNEQYF; cdr3_nt: TGTGCCACCAGCAGAGTTTCTAGCGGGAGAATGAACGAGCAGTACTTC; j_call: TRBJ2-7; clone_size: NA; d_call: TRBD2; v_call: TRBV15
cdr3_aa: CASSSIRRTSGSQGEQYF; cdr3_nt: TGCGCCAGCAGCTCTATACGAAGGACTAGCGGGAGCCAGGGCGAGCAGTACTTC; j_call: TRBJ2-7; clone_size: NA; d_call: TRBD2; v_call: TRBV4-1
cdr3_aa: CAWSRLRALEFF; cdr3_nt: TGTGCCTGGAGCCGACTCAGGGCCCTAGAGTTCTTC; j_call: TRBJ2-1; clone_size: NA; d_call: NA; v_call: TRBV30
cdr3_aa: CAWSAVSNYGYTF; cdr3_nt: TGTGCCTGGAGTGCGGTCAGTAACTATGGCTACACCTTC; j_call: TRBJ1-2; clone_size: NA; d_call: NA; v_call: TRBV30
cdr3_aa: CAWSAPGQGYYGYTF; cdr3_nt: TGTGCCTGGAGTGCGCCCGGACAGGGGTACTATGGCTACACCTTC; j_call: TRBJ1-2; clone_size: NA; d_call: TRBD1; v_call: TRBV30
cdr3_aa: CASSLAGGFYYGGYTF; cdr3_nt: TGTGCCAGCAGCTTGGCAGGGGGCTTCTATTACGGTGGCTACACCTTC; j_call: TRBJ1-2; clone_size: once; d_call: TRBD1; v_call: TRBV5-4
cdr3_aa: CASSQVQGGSTTYEQYF; cdr3_nt: TGTGCCAGCAGCCAAGTTCAGGGGGGCTCCACAACCTACGAGCAGTACTTC; j_call: TRBJ2-7; clone_size: NA; d_call: NA; v_call: TRBV14
cdr3_aa: CASSRQGSSYNEQFF; cdr3_nt: TGTGCCAGCAGTCGCCAGGGCAGCTCCTACAATGAGCAGTTCTTC; j_call: TRBJ2-1; clone_size: once; d_call: NA; v_call: TRBV6-6
cdr3_aa: CASSFRTDLYEQYF; cdr3_nt: TGTGCCAGCAGCTTCCGGACCGACCTCTACGAGCAGTACTTC; j_call: TRBJ2-7; clone_size: NA; d_call: NA; v_call: TRBV13
cdr3_aa: CASSGHRGYHEQFF; cdr3_nt: TGTGCCAGCAGCGGGCACAGGGGTTACCATGAGCAGTTCTTC; j_call: TRBJ2-1; clone_size: once; d_call: TRBD1; v_call: TRBV14
cdr3_aa: CASSQFPTDTQYF; cdr3_nt: TGTGCCAGCAGCCAGTTCCCCACAGATACGCAGTATTTT; j_call: TRBJ2-3; clone_size: NA; d_call: NA; v_call: TRBV4-2
cdr3_aa: CASSLWALGNQPQHF; cdr3_nt: TGTGCCAGCAGCTTATGGGCCCTGGGCAATCAGCCCCAGCATTTT; j_call: TRBJ1-5; clone_size: NA; d_call: NA; v_call: TRBV7-2
cdr3_aa: CASREGGRGVDNEQFF; cdr3_nt: TGTGCCAGCAGAGAAGGAGGCAGGGGTGTTGACAATGAGCAGTTCTTC; j_call: TRBJ2-1; clone_size: NA; d_call: NA; v_call: TRBV28
cdr3_aa: CASIKSGDRPGELFF; cdr3_nt: TGTGCCAGCATCAAATCTGGAGACCGGCCCGGGGAGCTGTTTTTT; j_call: TRBJ2-2; clone_size: NA; d_call: NA; v_call: TRBV11-1
cdr3_aa: CASSLGAGENIQYF; cdr3_nt: TGTGCCAGCAGCTTGGGGGCAGGGGAAAACATTCAGTACTTC; j_call: TRBJ2-4; clone_size: NA; d_call: NA; v_call: TRBV5-4
cdr3_aa: CASSPPGQGNTEAFF; cdr3_nt: TGTGCCAGCAGTCCACCAGGTCAGGGGAACACTGAAGCTTTCTTT; j_call: TRBJ1-1; clone_size: NA; d_call: NA; v_call: TRBV27
cdr3_aa: CASSRFGAGSNQPQHF; cdr3_nt: TGTGCCAGTAGTAGATTTGGGGCGGGAAGCAATCAGCCCCAGCATTTT; j_call: TRBJ1-5; clone_size: NA; d_call: NA; v_call: TRBV19